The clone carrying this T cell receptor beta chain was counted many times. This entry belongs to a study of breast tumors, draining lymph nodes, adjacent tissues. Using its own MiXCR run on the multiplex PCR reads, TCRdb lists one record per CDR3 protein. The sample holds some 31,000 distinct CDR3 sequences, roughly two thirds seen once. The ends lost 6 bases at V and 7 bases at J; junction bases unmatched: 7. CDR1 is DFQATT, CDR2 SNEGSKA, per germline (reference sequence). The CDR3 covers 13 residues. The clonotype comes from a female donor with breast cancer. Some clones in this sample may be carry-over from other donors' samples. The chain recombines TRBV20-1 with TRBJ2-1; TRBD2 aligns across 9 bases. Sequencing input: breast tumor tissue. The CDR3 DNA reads TGCAGTGCGGGGCGGGAGGGCCGTAATGAGCAGTTCTTC. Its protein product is CSAGREGRNEQFF.